The rows below give T cell receptor beta chains drawn from one sample of a study of a mutant IDH1 vaccine in newly diagnosed glioma. These receptors' targets are unknown. TCRdb keeps only in-frame clones here, not all; method: immunoSEQ multiplex PCR. The sample has approximately 67,000 clones, 84% seen once; the top ten hold approximately 12%. The sample consisted of PBMCs, taken from a glioma patient whose treatment included an IDH1 peptide vaccine. The receptor set was obtained from a man aged 18 to 35 with glioma. CDR3s include the opening cysteine and the closing phenylalanine or tryptophan. D genes are given only for firm matches. Rows may omit the clone size; those that give it use once, few, many or a size class.

TRBJ1-1 | TRBV9 | NA | NA | 15 | CASSVEAQKPPEAFF | TGTGCCAGCAGCGTAGAGGCGCAGAAGCCCCCTGAAGCTTTCTTT
TRBJ2-1 | TRBV28 | NA | NA | 17 | CASSLFFDRFGYNEQFF | TGTGCCAGCAGTTTATTCTTCGACAGGTTTGGGTACAATGAGCAGTTCTTC
TRBJ2-1 | TRBV9 | NA | TRBD1 | 14 | CASSARQGQSEQFF | TGTGCCAGCAGCGCCCGACAGGGGCAGAGTGAGCAGTTCTTC
TRBJ1-2 | TRBV6-5 | NA | NA | 12 | CASSYIGGGYTF | TGTGCCAGCAGTTACATCGGGGGTGGCTACACCTTC
TRBJ1-1 | TRBV7-9 | NA | NA | 13 | CASSRGLNTEAFF | TGTGCCAGCAGCCGGGGGCTGAACACTGAAGCTTTCTTT
TRBJ2-4 | TRBV7-8 | once | NA | 16 | CASSPTAGTAKNIQYF | TGTGCCAGCAGCCCCACCGCCGGGACAGCCAAAAACATTCAGTACTTC
TRBJ2-7 | TRBV11-2 | NA | NA | 13 | CASSLALWQGQYF | TGTGCCAGCAGCTTAGCGTTGTGGCAGGGGCAGTACTTC
TRBJ1-1 | TRBV5-1 | NA | NA | 14 | CASSVRTGNTEAFF | TGCGCCAGCAGCGTGAGAACGGGGAACACTGAAGCTTTCTTT
TRBJ2-3 | TRBV25-1 | NA | NA | 14 | CASSGGPDWDTQYF | TGTGCCAGCAGTGGGGGACCAGACTGGGATACGCAGTATTTT
TRBJ1-2 | TRBV21-1 | few | NA | 14 | CASSKGWTHYGYTF | TGTGCCAGCAGCAAAGGGTGGACGCACTATGGCTACACCTTC
TRBJ2-5 | TRBV13 | NA | NA | 15 | CASSPQEGPQETQYF | TGTGCCAGCAGCCCGCAGGAGGGGCCTCAAGAGACCCAGTACTTC
TRBJ2-3 | TRBV9 | NA | NA | 14 | CASSAVGAADTQYF | TGTGCCAGCAGCGCAGTAGGGGCTGCAGATACGCAGTATTTT
TRBJ2-7 | TRBV19 | NA | NA | 14 | CASTPRPRGSEQYF | TGTGCCAGCACCCCTCGCCCCAGGGGAAGCGAGCAGTACTTC
TRBJ2-5 | TRBV2 | NA | TRBD1 | 16 | CASNRDRGRGEETQYF | TGTGCCAGCAACCGGGACAGGGGGCGAGGGGAGGAGACCCAGTACTTC
TRBJ1-1 | TRBV28 | NA | NA | 15 | CASSLMGGENTEAFF | TGTGCCAGCAGTTTAATGGGGGGCGAGAACACTGAAGCTTTCTTT
TRBJ1-2 | TRBV5-1 | few | NA | 12 | CASSLSGDGYTF | TGCGCCAGCAGCTTATCAGGGGATGGCTACACCTTC
TRBJ1-1 | TRBV18 | NA | TRBD1 | 15 | CASSPRQGGNTEAFF | TGTGCCAGCTCACCAAGACAGGGAGGGAACACTGAAGCTTTCTTT
TRBJ2-3 | TRBV4-2 | NA | TRBD2 | 16 | CASSQEASGGGDTQYF | TGTGCCAGCAGCCAAGAAGCTAGCGGGGGAGGAGATACGCAGTATTTT
TRBJ1-5 | TRBV30 | once | NA | 15 | CAWSVIGQFHQPQHF | TGTGCCTGGAGTGTAATAGGGCAGTTCCATCAGCCCCAGCATTTT
TRBJ2-7 | TRBV18 | NA | NA | 12 | CASSPRLGEQYF | TGTGCCAGCTCACCACGGCTTGGGGAGCAGTACTTC
TRBJ2-2 | TRBV11-2 | NA | TRBD2 | 13 | CASRLAFAGELFF | TGTGCCAGCAGACTAGCGTTCGCCGGGGAGCTGTTTTTT
TRBJ1-1 | TRBV6-1 | NA | NA | 11 | CASSEWTEAFF | TGTGCCAGCAGTGAGTGGACTGAAGCTTTCTTT
TRBJ2-6 | TRBV15 | few | NA | 17 | CATSRDLSLSGANVLTF | TGTGCCACCAGCAGAGATCTAAGCCTATCTGGGGCCAACGTCCTGACTTTC
TRBJ2-5 | TRBV28 | NA | NA | 13 | CASSLWTQETQYF | TGTGCCAGCAGTTTATGGACGCAAGAGACCCAGTACTTC
TRBJ2-7 | TRBV2 | NA | TRBD2 | 16 | CASNPPGGGGDYEQYF | TGTGCCAGCAACCCCCCCGGCGGGGGAGGCGACTACGAGCAGTACTTC
TRBJ2-7 | TRBV19 | NA | NA | 14 | CASTRSGTPYEQYF | TGTGCCAGTACCCGCTCCGGGACACCCTACGAGCAGTACTTC
TRBJ2-3 | TRBV4-1 | NA | NA | 14 | CASSRTGGTDTQYF | TGCGCCAGCAGCCGGACGGGTGGAACAGATACGCAGTATTTT
TRBJ2-6 | TRBV19 | NA | NA | 15 | CASTGQFSGANVLTF | TGTGCCAGTACCGGACAATTTTCTGGGGCCAACGTCCTGACTTTC
TRBJ2-7 | TRBV27 | NA | NA | 17 | CASSSLLSASSSYEQYF | TGTGCCAGCAGTTCCCTCTTGTCAGCGTCCTCCTCCTACGAGCAGTACTTC
TRBJ1-2 | TRBV7-6 | few | TRBD1 | 15 | CASSSPGQGNYGYTF | TGTGCCAGCAGCTCACCGGGACAGGGGAACTATGGCTACACCTTC
TRBJ1-6 | TRBV6-5 | NA | NA | 14 | CASGGARVNSPLHF | TGTGCCAGCGGTGGGGCCAGGGTTAATTCACCCCTCCACTTT
TRBJ1-3 | TRBV30 | few | NA | 17 | CAWSDWSGEYSGNTIYF | TGTGCCTGGAGTGATTGGTCCGGGGAGTACTCTGGAAACACCATATATTTT
TRBJ2-3 | TRBV13 | NA | TRBD1 | 15 | CASRTGTGGTDTQYF | TGTGCCAGTAGGACAGGGACAGGGGGCACAGATACGCAGTATTTT
TRBJ1-5 | TRBV28 | few | TRBD1 | 15 | CASSLIQGANQPQHF | TGTGCCAGCAGTTTAATACAGGGGGCTAATCAGCCCCAGCATTTT